Below, 5 T cell receptor beta chains from the same sample are listed, as sequenced in a study of OX40 agonist ivuxolimab in advanced cancers. The protocol was immunoSEQ multiplex PCR, while the TCRdb copy is restricted to in-frame clones and leaves out a portion. The sample carries about 28,000 clones, roughly 83% recorded once. This specimen was CD4+ or CD8+ T cells sorted from blood, taken in a trial of the OX40 agonist ivuxolimab. These receptors were taken from an adult with an advanced solid tumor such as melanoma, head and neck, liver or kidney cancer.

The gene calls are TRBV2 and TRBJ2-1; 8 bases align to TRBD2. CDR3 length: 15 residues. Unmatched junction bases numbered 5, after V lost 3 bases and J lost 4 bases. The germline V gene has CDR1 SNHLY and CDR2 FYNNEI. CDR3 amino acids: CASSEVSGVYNEQFF. CDR3 in DNA: TGTGCCAGCAGTGAGGTTAGCGGGGTTTACAATGAGCAGTTCTTC.

The CDR3 is CASSKDPYEQYF. The CDR3 DNA reads TGTGCCAGCAGCAAGGATCCCTACGAGCAGTACTTC. The rearrangement uses TRBV5-8 and TRBJ2-7, with no clear D. Trimming removed 4 bases from V and 2 bases from J, with 7 bases in between. This CDR3 is 12 amino acids long. The germline V gene has CDR1 SGHTS and CDR2 YDEGEE.

This chain connects TRBV5-8 to TRBJ1-1; D gene uncertain. V shed 4 bases and J shed 0 bases, with 7 bases lying between them. The CDR3 contains 13 residues. In germline, CDR1 is SGHTS, CDR2 YDEGEE. This CDR3 reads CASSPFVNTEAFF. The CDR3 coding sequence is TGTGCCAGCAGCCCCTTCGTGAACACTGAAGCTTTCTTT.

The chain couples TRBV6-6 to TRBJ2-7; perhaps TRBD1 as D (6 bases). Looked up from germline, CDR1 is MNHNY and CDR2 is SVGAGI (reference sequence). Trimming pared 7 bases from V and 7 bases from J, leaving 20 bases between. The CDR3 consists of 14 residues. The CDR3 reads CASNRDITRGEQYF. The CDR3 DNA sequence: TGTGCCAGCAACCGGGACATCACGCGTGGGGAGCAGTACTTC.

The sample holds one count of this clone. This chain joins TRBV6-5 and TRBJ2-7; 9 nucleotides align to TRBD1. Germline CDR1 MNHEY, CDR2 SVGAGI. With 4 bases clipped from V and 7 bases from J, the junction kept 14 bases outside the gene matches. This CDR3 contains 16 residues. CDR3 residues: CASSSPGTGSFQEQYF. The CDR3 DNA follows: TGTGCCAGCAGTTCCCCCGGGACAGGGTCCTTTCAAGAGCAGTACTTC.